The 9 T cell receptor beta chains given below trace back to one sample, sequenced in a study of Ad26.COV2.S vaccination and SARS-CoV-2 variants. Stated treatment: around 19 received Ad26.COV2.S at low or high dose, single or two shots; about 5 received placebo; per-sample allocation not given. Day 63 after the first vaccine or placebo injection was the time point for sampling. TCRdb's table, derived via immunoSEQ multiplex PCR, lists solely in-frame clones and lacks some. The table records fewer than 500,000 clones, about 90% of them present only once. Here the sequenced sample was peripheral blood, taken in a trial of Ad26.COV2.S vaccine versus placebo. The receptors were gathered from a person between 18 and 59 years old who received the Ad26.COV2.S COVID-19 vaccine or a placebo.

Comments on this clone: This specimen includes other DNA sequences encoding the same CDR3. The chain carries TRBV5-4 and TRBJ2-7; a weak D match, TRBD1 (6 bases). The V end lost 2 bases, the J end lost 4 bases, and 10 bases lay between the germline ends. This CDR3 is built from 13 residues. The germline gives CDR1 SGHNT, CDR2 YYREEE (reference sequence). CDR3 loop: CASSLRGGYEQYF. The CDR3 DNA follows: TGTGCCAGCAGCTTACGAGGGGGTTACGAGCAGTACTTC.

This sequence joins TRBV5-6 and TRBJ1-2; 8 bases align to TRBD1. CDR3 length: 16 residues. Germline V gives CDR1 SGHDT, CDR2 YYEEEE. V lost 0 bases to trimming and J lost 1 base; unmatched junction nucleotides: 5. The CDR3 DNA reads TGTGCCAGCAGCTTGGTCCAGGGGGCCCTTAACTATGGCTACACCTTC. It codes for CASSLVQGALNYGYTF.

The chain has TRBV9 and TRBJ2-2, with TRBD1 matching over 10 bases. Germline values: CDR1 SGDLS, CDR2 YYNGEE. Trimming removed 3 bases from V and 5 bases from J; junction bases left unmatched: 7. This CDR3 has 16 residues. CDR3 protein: CASSARDRGWTGELFF. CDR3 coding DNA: TGTGCCAGCAGCGCGAGGGACAGGGGCTGGACCGGGGAGCTGTTTTTT.

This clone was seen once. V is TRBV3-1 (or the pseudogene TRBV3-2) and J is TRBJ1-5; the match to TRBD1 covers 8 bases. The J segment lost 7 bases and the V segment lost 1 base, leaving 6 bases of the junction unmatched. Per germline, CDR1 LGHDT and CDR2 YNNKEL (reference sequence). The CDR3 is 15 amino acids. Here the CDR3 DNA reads TGTGCCAGCAGCCAAGGGACAGGGTTTGGGCAGCCCCAGCATTTT. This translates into CASSQGTGFGQPQHF.

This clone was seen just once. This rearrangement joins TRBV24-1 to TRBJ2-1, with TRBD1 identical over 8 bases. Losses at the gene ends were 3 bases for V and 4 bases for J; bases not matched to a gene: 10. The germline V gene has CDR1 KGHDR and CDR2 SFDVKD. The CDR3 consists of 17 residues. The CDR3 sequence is CATSDPLAGQGYNEQFF. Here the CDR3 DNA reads TGTGCCACCAGTGATCCCCTGGCTGGACAGGGATACAATGAGCAGTTCTTC.

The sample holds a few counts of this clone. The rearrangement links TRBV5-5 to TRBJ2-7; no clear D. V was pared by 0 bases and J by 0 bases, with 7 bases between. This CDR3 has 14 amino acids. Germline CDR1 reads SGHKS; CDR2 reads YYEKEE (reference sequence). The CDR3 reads CASSLVGRSYEQYF. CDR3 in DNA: TGTGCCAGCAGCTTGGTAGGGCGCTCCTACGAGCAGTACTTC. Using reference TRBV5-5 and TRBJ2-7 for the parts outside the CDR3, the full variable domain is DAGVTQSPTHLIKTRGQQVTLRCSPISGHKSVSWYQQVLGQGPQFIFQYYEKEERGRGNFPDRFSARQFPNYSSELNVNALLLGDSALYLCASSLVGRSYEQYFGPGTRLTVT.

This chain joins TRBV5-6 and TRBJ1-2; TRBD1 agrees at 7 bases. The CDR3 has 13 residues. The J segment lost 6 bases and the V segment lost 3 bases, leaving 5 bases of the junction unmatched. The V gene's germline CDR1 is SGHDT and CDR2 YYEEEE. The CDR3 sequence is CASSYDRAHGYTF. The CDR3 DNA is TGTGCCAGCAGCTATGACAGGGCTCATGGCTACACCTTC.

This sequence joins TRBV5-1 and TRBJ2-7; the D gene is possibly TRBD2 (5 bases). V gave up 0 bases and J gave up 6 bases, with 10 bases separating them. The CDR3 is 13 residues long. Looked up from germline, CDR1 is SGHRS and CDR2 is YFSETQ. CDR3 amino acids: CASSLGGELEQYF. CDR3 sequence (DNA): TGCGCCAGCAGCTTGGGGGGAGAGCTCGAGCAGTACTTC.

The CDR3 reads CASSHLRGQETQYF. The CDR3 region has the DNA TGTGCCAGCAGCCACCTCAGGGGACAAGAGACCCAGTACTTC. This chain joins TRBV14 and TRBJ2-5, with a tentative D call TRBD1 (6 bases). The germline gives CDR1 SGHDN, CDR2 FVKESK. V gave up 3 bases and J gave up 2 bases, with 10 bases separating them. The CDR3 is 14 residues long.